The 14 T cell receptor beta chains below come from one sample, sequenced in a study of CD8+CD57+ T cells in acquired aplastic anemia. Genomic DNA acted as the template from which TCR beta VDJ combination and CDR3 sequence profiling were carried out. MiXCR, applied by TCRdb to the reads, yields one record per CDR3 protein. The sample shows around 200,000 distinct CDR3 sequences, 50% to 65% of them seen only once. All sequencing subjects had displayed CD8+CD57+ cell expansion on flow cytometry. Sequenced input: sorted CD4+, CD8+, or CD8+CD57+ T cells (not recorded which) from PBMCs. These receptor sequences come from a human donor with aplastic anemia.

The chain employs TRBV11-2 and TRBJ2-5; 14 nucleotides match TRBD2. This CDR3 has 20 amino acids. Trimming cost V 5 bases and J 2 bases; bases outside gene matches: 16. Germline-derived CDR1 and CDR2 are SGHAT and FQNNGV. DNA for the CDR3: TGTGCCAGCAGCGGTCACCCGGGACTAGCGGGGGCCCTAAAGCAAGAGACCCAGTACTTC. Its translation is CASSGHPGLAGALKQETQYF.

This rearrangement joins TRBV10-3 to TRBJ2-3; 12 nucleotides line up with TRBD2. This CDR3 region has 16 residues. CDR1 is ENHRY, CDR2 SYGVKD, per germline. With 5 bases clipped from V and 2 bases from J, the junction kept 5 bases outside the gene matches. The CDR3 spells CAISRLAGAHTDTQYF. Written as DNA, the CDR3 is TGTGCCATCAGTCGACTAGCGGGGGCCCACACAGATACGCAGTATTTT.

The CDR3 bases are TGTGCCAGTAGCACCCAGCCCACCTCCTACAATGAGCAGTTCTTC. This encodes CASSTQPTSYNEQFF. V gene TRBV19 combines with J gene TRBJ2-1; D gene ambiguous. Germline assignment: CDR1 LNHDA and CDR2 SQIVND (reference sequence). V gave up 6 bases and J gave up 0 bases, with 12 bases separating them. The CDR3 is 15 amino acids.

The chain combines TRBV7-9 with TRBJ2-7, with TRBD1 matching 7 bases. The V gene end was trimmed by 5 bases and the J gene end by 3 bases; junction bases not matched to a gene: 7. This CDR3 is built from 14 residues. Germline V lookup: CDR1 SEHNR, CDR2 FQNEAQ (reference sequence). The CDR3 spells CASSHSTGSYEQYF. DNA of the CDR3: TGTGCCAGCAGCCATTCGACAGGGAGCTACGAGCAGTACTTC.

This clonotype occurred many times. The rearrangement links TRBV6-5 to TRBJ2-1; D possibly corresponds to TRBD1 (6 bases). The length of the CDR3 is 13 residues. Germline V gene lookup returns CDR1 MNHEY and CDR2 SVGAGI. Trimming shortened V by 7 bases and J by 4 bases, and 11 bases separated the two germline ends. The CDR3 bases are TGTGCCAGCAAATTAGGACAGTACAATGAGCAGTTCTTC. Amino acid sequence: CASKLGQYNEQFF.

The V and J genes are TRBV20-1 and TRBJ2-7; D may be TRBD1 (6 bases). V lost 3 bases and J 0 bases, leaving 18 bases between the germline ends. CDR3 length equals 16 residues. CDR1 and CDR2 (germline): DFQATT, SNEGSKA (reference sequence). In DNA form, the CDR3 reads TGCAGTGCTAGTCCCGTAGGCCCGGGACACTCCTACGAGCAGTACTTC. This encodes CSASPVGPGHSYEQYF.

This chain uses TRBV29-1 with TRBJ2-5; D gene unclear. The CDR3 runs to 12 residues. The V end was cut by 4 bases, the J end by 5 bases, with 11 bases between. Germline V gives CDR1 SQVTM, CDR2 ANQGSEA. Here the CDR3 DNA reads TGCAGCGTTGGCAAGGTCGCGGAGACCCAGTACTTC. Protein: CSVGKVAETQYF.

This clonotype was observed many times. V is TRBV6-6 and J is TRBJ2-5, with a possible D match to TRBD2 (6 bases). In germline, CDR1 is MNHNY, CDR2 SVGAGI (reference sequence). The CDR3 covers 12 residues. V was trimmed by 7 bases and J by 1 base, leaving 7 bases between them. CDR3 region: CASNGGQETQYF. The CDR3 nucleotides read TGTGCCAGCAACGGGGGCCAAGAGACCCAGTACTTC.

This clonotype was seen a handful of times. The genes are TRBV7-6 and TRBJ1-1; D is possibly TRBD1 (6 bases). The CDR3 runs to 11 residues. V was pared by 8 bases and J by 2 bases, with 6 bases between. CDR1 is SGHVS and CDR2 is FNYEAQ in the germline V gene. The CDR3 reads CASGTNTEAFF. DNA for the CDR3: TGTGCCAGCGGGACAAACACTGAAGCTTTCTTT.

The chain links TRBV12-3 or TRBV12-4 to TRBJ2-7, with 7 nucleotides matching TRBD1. V lost 4 bases and J lost 0; bases outside the gene matches: 18. The CDR3 runs 19 residues. CDR3 amino acids: CASSYSTPPDRVSSYEQYF. The CDR3 DNA reads TGTGCCAGCAGTTACTCGACCCCCCCCGACAGGGTGAGCTCCTACGAGCAGTACTTC.

V usage is TRBV10-1 and J usage is TRBJ2-7; a weak D match, TRBD2 (6 bases). Germline CDR1 reads WNHNN; CDR2 reads SYGVQD (reference sequence). Trimming took off 3 bases at V and 5 bases at J, with 17 bases between the two ends. The CDR3 is made up of 15 amino acids. CDR3 in DNA: TGCGCCAGCAGTGAAGGTGGGGGGAGAGTCAACGAGCAGTACTTC. Protein sequence: CASSEGGGRVNEQYF.

The J gene is TRBJ2-7, the V gene TRBV5-1; no firm D call. Germline CDR1 and CDR2: SGHRS and YFSETQ. With 1 base removed from V and 2 bases from J, the gap between germline ends came to 13 bases. The CDR3 totals 15 residues. The DNA for the CDR3 is TGCGCCAGCAGCTTGACCGACGGGTTAGCCTACGAGCAGTACTTC. Residues: CASSLTDGLAYEQYF. Combining the CDR3 with reference TRBV5-1 and TRBJ2-7 gives the whole variable domain KAGVTQTPRYLIKTRGQQVTLSCSPISGHRSVSWYQQTPGQGLQFLFEYFSETQRNKGNFPGRFSGRQFSNSRSEMNVSTLELGDSALYLCASSLTDGLAYEQYFGPGTRLTVT.

The V gene is TRBV9, the J gene TRBJ2-3, with 12 bases identical to TRBD2. CDR1 and CDR2 (germline): SGDLS, YYNGEE. CDR3 size: 15 residues. V was clipped by 0 bases and J by 5 bases; unmatched bases: 1. CDR3 region: CASSVGGLAGDTQYF. The CDR3 bases are TGTGCCAGCAGCGTAGGGGGACTAGCGGGAGATACGCAGTATTTT.

This clonotype was seen a handful of times. The V call is TRBV9, the J call TRBJ2-2; 9 positions agree with TRBD2. The V and J ends lost 4 bases and 4 bases, in that order; junction bases with no gene match: 8. Germline V lookup: CDR1 SGDLS, CDR2 YYNGEE. The CDR3 is 16 residues long. Here the CDR3 reads CASSLGLAGSTGELFF. The CDR3 DNA is TGTGCCAGCAGCTTAGGGCTAGCGGGATCCACCGGGGAGCTGTTTTTT.